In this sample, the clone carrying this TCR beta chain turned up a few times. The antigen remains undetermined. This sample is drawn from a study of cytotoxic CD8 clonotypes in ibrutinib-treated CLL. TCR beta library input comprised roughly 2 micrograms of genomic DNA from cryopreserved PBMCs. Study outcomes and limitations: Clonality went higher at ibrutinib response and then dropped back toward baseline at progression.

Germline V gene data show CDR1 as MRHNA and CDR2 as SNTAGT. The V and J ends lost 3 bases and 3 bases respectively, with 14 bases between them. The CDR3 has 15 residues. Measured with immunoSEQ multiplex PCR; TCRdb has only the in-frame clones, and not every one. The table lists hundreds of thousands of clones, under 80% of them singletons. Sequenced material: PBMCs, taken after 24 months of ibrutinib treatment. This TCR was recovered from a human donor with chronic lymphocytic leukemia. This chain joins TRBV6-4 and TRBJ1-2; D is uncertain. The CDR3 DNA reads TGTGCCAGCAGTGAAAAAGCTTTTGCGGACTATGGCTACACCTTC. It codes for CASSEKAFADYGYTF.